This T cell receptor beta chain was sequenced in a study of CD8+ T cells in alopecia areata (dated by TCRdb to the late 2010s). Regarding the study in general: The treated patients, all with moderate-to-severe alopecia areata, were enrolled in an open-label pilot trial of oral tofacitinib given at 5 to 10 mg twice daily. Tofacitinib was administered for 6 to 18 months, and 6 months of follow-up off drug were then conducted to assess delayed response and recurrence. For the treated patients, the SALT score, which quantifies what percentage of scalp surface area is affected, served as the measure of disease severity. To study T cell clonal expansion in alopecia areata, the researchers applied high-throughput TCRbeta sequencing to both the C3H/HeJ mouse model and human patients. On the human side, TCRbeta sequencing was run on scalp tissue and on sorted CD4+ and CD8+ peripheral blood T cells from healthy controls and from alopecia areata patients with either patchy or totalis/universalis disease. Biopsies were taken from tofacitinib-treated patients at baseline and at 4 and 24 weeks of treatment, and a later scalp biopsy was taken in several of the tofacitinib-treated patients. Clonality in the scalp was compared among normal scalp (n=4), patchy alopecia areata scalp (n=8), and alopecia totalis/universalis scalp (n=8). RNA was obtained with the PAXgene miRNA kit for fixed scalp, the miRNeasy kit for PBMCs, and the RNeasy kit for mouse skin. Amplification of TCRbeta CDR3 regions was done by immunoSEQ multiplex PCR using 35 Vbeta forward primers and 13 Jbeta reverse primers.

The intended sense of this specimen's time point label: about 4 weeks on oral tofacitinib. What this sample's treatment or condition label stands for: oral pan-JAK inhibitor, 5-10 mg twice daily. Peripheral blood and lesional scalp punch biopsies were obtained from patients with alopecia areata. PBMCs were isolated by density centrifugation and stained for CD3, CD4 and CD8, after which CD4+ and CD8+ T cells were sorted on a FACSAria. Library construction relied on the immunoSEQ multiplex PCR assay. RNA was extracted from all samples and reverse transcribed into cDNA as template for TCR sequencing. First-strand cDNA was synthesized with SuperScript III using a 2:1 mix of oligo-dT and random hexamers. A synthetic immune receptor repertoire was used to measure amplification bias, and any remaining bias was corrected computationally. Per the source publication's procedure: Raw reads were preprocessed for error removal, and CDR3 was defined according to IMGT conventions as running from the conserved cysteine to phenylalanine. Clonality was calculated as 1 minus Shannon entropy normalized by log2 of the number of productive unique TCRs. CD4 or CD8 identity of scalp clones was inferred by cross-referencing scalp TCRbeta sequences with sorted blood CD4 and CD8 repertoires. In TCRdb, the immuneACCESS table is reduced to in-frame sequences with V and J assigned. These tables do not hold every clone; where another copy was compared, an unresolved V gene accounts for under half, and the others remain unexplained. For V, J and clone size, that table is used; D and trimming come from the DNA. The sample table contains over 150,000 clones; only one count was recorded for 45% to 75% of them. Less than 0.8% of the sample goes to the ten largest clones.

A note on this clone: The antigen it binds to is not known. No per-base quality is available; no much larger clone lies one base away. Other nucleotide sequences from this sample produce the same CDR3.

On the study overall, not on this receptor specifically: Unlike mouse skin, where gammadelta T cells dominate, normal human skin contains resident alphabeta T cells that get sequenced too, which complicates analysis of the scalp TCR repertoire. Compared with mice, TCR sequences shared between patients were less clear, possibly partly because of HLA diversity across the patient population. Many expanded lesional clones were found to persist in scalp and blood during tofacitinib treatment, and relapse after treatment cessation may be partly explained by this persistence. Compared with normal scalp, lesional scalp had higher clonality and more expanded CD8+ clones, particularly in alopecia totalis/universalis, a pattern that suggests antigenic drive. Because the treated cohort was small and included a single nonresponder, larger studies are needed to assess links between baseline CD8+ expansion and response. Tofacitinib significantly decreased scalp clonality and the number of expanded CD8+ clones among the top 100 scalp clones.

Trimming costs V 4 bases and J 4 bases, and their ends lie 7 bases apart. The CDR3 measures 12 amino acids from cysteine to phenylalanine. CDR3 DNA is the only sequence kept; it has 36 bases, read in frame from the first base. Looking up the germline V gene yields CDR1 SGHRS and CDR2 YFSETQ. This TCR was sampled from a human donor with alopecia areata. The chain joins TRBV5-1 to TRBJ2-3; no D gene is confidently identified. The source was CD4+ T cells sorted from blood, collected at week 4, from a patient treated with tofacitinib. The CDR3 is CASSLVADTQYF. DNA sequence: TGCGCCAGCAGCCTAGTTGCAGATACGCAGTATTTT.